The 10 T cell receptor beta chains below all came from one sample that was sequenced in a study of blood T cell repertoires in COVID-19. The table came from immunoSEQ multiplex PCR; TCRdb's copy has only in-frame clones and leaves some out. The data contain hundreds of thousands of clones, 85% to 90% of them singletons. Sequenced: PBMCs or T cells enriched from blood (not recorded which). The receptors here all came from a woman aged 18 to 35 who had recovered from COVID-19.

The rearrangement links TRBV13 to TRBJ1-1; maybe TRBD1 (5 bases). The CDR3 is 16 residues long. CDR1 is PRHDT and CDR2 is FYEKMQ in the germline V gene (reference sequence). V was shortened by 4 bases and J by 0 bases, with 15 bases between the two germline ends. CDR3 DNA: TGTGCCAGCAGCTCCTTACGGGGGGTGGTGAACACTGAAGCTTTCTTT. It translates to CASSSLRGVVNTEAFF. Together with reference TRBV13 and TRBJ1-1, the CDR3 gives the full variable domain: AAGVIQSPRHLIKEKRETATLKCYPIPRHDTVYWYQQGPGQDPQFLISFYEKMQSDKGSIPDRFSAQQFSDYHSELNMSSLELGDSALYFCASSSLRGVVNTEAFFGQGTRLTVV.

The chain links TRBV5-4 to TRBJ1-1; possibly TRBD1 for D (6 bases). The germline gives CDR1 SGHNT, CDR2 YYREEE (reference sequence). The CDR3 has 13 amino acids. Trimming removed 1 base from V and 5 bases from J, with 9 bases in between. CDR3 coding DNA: TGTGCCAGCAGCTTGACAGGGAAAACTGAAGCTTTCTTT. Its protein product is CASSLTGKTEAFF.

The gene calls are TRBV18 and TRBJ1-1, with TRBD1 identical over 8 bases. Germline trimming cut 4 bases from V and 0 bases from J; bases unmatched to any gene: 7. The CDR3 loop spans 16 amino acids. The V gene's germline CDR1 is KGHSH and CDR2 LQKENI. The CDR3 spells CASSRGTGGLNTEAFF. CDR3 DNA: TGTGCCAGCTCACGGGGGACAGGCGGCTTGAACACTGAAGCTTTCTTT. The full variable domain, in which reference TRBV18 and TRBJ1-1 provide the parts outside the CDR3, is NAGVMQNPRHLVRRRGQEARLRCSPMKGHSHVYWYRQLPEEGLKFMVYLQKENIIDESGMPKERFSAEFPKEGPSILRIQQVVRGDSAAYFCASSRGTGGLNTEAFFGQGTRLTVV.

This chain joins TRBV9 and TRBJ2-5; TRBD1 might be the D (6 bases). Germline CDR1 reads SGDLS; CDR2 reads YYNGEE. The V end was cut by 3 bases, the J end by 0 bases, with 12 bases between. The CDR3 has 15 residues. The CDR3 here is CASSGKQGNQETQYF. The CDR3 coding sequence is TGTGCCAGCAGCGGGAAACAGGGTAACCAAGAGACCCAGTACTTC.

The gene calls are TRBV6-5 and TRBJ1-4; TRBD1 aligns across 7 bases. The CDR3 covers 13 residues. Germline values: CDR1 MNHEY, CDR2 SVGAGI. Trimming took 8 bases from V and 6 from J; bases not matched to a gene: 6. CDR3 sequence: CASRDSQYEKLFF. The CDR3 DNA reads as TGTGCCAGCCGGGACAGCCAATATGAAAAACTGTTTTTT.

The CDR3 DNA reads TGTGCCAGCAGCTTATCCCCAGGGGGCGAAAACATTCAGTACTTC. Protein product: CASSLSPGGENIQYF. The chain couples TRBV7-9 to TRBJ2-4; 8 nucleotides agree with TRBD1. The CDR3 spans 15 residues. Per germline, CDR1 SEHNR and CDR2 FQNEAQ (reference sequence). Trimming at V came to 2 bases and at J to 5 bases, leaving 5 bases not matched to a gene.

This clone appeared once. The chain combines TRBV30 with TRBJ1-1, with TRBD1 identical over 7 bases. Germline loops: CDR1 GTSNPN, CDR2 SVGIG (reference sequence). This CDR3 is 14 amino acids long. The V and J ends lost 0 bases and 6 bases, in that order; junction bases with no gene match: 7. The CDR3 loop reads CAWSVQGIAPEAFF. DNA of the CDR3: TGTGCCTGGAGTGTACAGGGGATTGCGCCTGAAGCTTTCTTT.

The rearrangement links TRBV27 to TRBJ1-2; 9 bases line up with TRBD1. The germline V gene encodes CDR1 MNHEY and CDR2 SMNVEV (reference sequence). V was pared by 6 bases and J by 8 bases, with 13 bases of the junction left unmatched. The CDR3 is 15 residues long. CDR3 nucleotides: TGTGCCAGCAGGCCAATAGGACAGGGGAGTAGAGGCTACACCTTC. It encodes CASRPIGQGSRGYTF.

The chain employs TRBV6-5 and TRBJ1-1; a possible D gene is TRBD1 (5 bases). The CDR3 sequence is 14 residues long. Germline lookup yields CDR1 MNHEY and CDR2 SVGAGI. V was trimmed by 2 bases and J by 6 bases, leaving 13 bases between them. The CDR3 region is CASSYRQGESEAFF. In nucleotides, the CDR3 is TGTGCCAGCAGTTACCGGCAGGGTGAGTCTGAAGCTTTCTTT.

CDR3 protein: CAWSEPRQGGWDTEAFF. In nucleotides, the CDR3 is TGTGCCTGGAGTGAGCCCCGACAGGGGGGATGGGACACTGAAGCTTTCTTT. This chain uses TRBV30 with TRBJ1-1, with 9 bases lining up with TRBD1. CDR1 GTSNPN and CDR2 SVGIG come from the germline V gene (reference sequence). This CDR3 comprises 17 residues. Germline trimming cut 1 base from V and 3 bases from J; bases unmatched to any gene: 12.